This is a list of T cell receptor beta chains from one sample in a study of blood T cell repertoires in COVID-19. TCRdb's table, derived via immunoSEQ multiplex PCR, lists solely in-frame clones and lacks some. The repertoire holds under 150,000 clones, with approximately 85% as singletons. The sample taken for sequencing was peripheral blood. The receptor set was obtained from a woman aged 60-75 years with COVID-19, enrolled during active disease. Both conserved end residues are part of each CDR3. D genes are given only for firm matches. A clone size is listed for some rows: how often the clone was seen (once, few, many), or a class if it is expanded.

CDR3: CASSENYYEQYF
DNA: TGTGCCAGCAGTGAAAACTATTACGAGCAGTACTTC
V: TRBV6-1
length: 12
J: TRBJ2-7
size: -
D: -

CDR3: CASSQESRGPYEQYF
DNA: TGCGCCAGCAGCCAAGAATCCAGGGGACCTTACGAGCAGTACTTC
V: TRBV4-1
length: 15
J: TRBJ2-7
size: -
D: -

CDR3: CASSLGDSSTDTQYF
DNA: TGTGCCAGCAGCTTAGGGGACTCCAGCACAGATACGCAGTATTTT
V: TRBV7-8
length: 15
J: TRBJ2-3
size: -
D: -

CDR3: CASSLVTGGTYEQYF
DNA: TGTGCCAGCAGCTTAGTTACGGGAGGGACCTACGAGCAGTACTTC
V: TRBV7-2
length: 15
J: TRBJ2-7
size: -
D: TRBD2

CDR3: CASSLQQGETDTQYF
DNA: TGTGCCAGCAGCTTGCAACAGGGAGAAACAGATACGCAGTATTTT
V: TRBV5-4
length: 15
J: TRBJ2-3
size: once
D: -

CDR3: CASSGTGSRSGNTIYF
DNA: TGTGCCAGCTCCGGGACAGGGTCCCGCTCTGGAAACACCATATATTTT
V: TRBV2
length: 16
J: TRBJ1-3
size: -
D: TRBD1

CDR3: CASSPSPQGDNYGYTF
DNA: TGTGCCAGCAGCCCGTCACCTCAGGGGGATAACTATGGCTACACCTTC
V: TRBV7-8
length: 16
J: TRBJ1-2
size: -
D: TRBD1

CDR3: CASSLGRLDYGYTF
DNA: TGTGCCAGCAGCTTAGGCCGCTTAGACTATGGCTACACCTTC
V: TRBV11-2
length: 14
J: TRBJ1-2
size: -
D: -

CDR3: CSVSEVGYGYTF
DNA: TGCAGCGTCAGCGAAGTGGGCTATGGCTACACCTTC
V: TRBV29-1
length: 12
J: TRBJ1-2
size: -
D: -

CDR3: CASSGRRGTEAFF
DNA: TGTGCCAGCAGCGGGAGACGAGGCACTGAAGCTTTCTTT
V: TRBV9
length: 13
J: TRBJ1-1
size: -
D: -

CDR3: CAWERGARGTEAFF
DNA: TGTGCCTGGGAGCGGGGGGCGAGGGGCACTGAAGCTTTCTTT
V: TRBV30
length: 14
J: TRBJ1-1
size: -
D: -

CDR3: CASVLGSGEQYF
DNA: TGCGCCAGCGTCTTAGGGAGTGGAGAGCAGTACTTC
V: TRBV5-1
length: 12
J: TRBJ2-7
size: -
D: -

CDR3: CASSLRSGTGALNTEAFF
DNA: TGTGCCAGCAGCTTAAGGAGCGGGACAGGGGCCTTGAACACTGAAGCTTTCTTT
V: TRBV7-3
length: 18
J: TRBJ1-1
size: -
D: TRBD1

CDR3: CASSLQETQYF
DNA: TGTGCCAGCAGTTTACAGGAGACCCAGTACTTC
V: TRBV12-3/TRBV12-4
length: 11
J: TRBJ2-5
size: -
D: -

CDR3: CASSPGQGWQPQHF
DNA: TGTGCCAGCAGTCCCGGACAGGGTTGGCAGCCCCAGCATTTT
V: TRBV6-5
length: 14
J: TRBJ1-5
size: -
D: TRBD1

CDR3: CASSQGTYSAFAFF
DNA: TGCGCCAGCAGCCAAGGGACTTACTCCGCCTTTGCTTTCTTT
V: TRBV4-3
length: 14
J: TRBJ1-1
size: few
D: -

CDR3: CASSSRRRGQGRYEQYF
DNA: TGTGCCAGCAGCTCGCGAAGGAGGGGACAGGGGAGGTACGAGCAGTACTTC
V: TRBV5-6
length: 17
J: TRBJ2-7
size: -
D: TRBD1

CDR3: CASRIGVSGETQYF
DNA: TGCGCCAGCAGGATAGGGGTGTCGGGAGAGACCCAGTACTTC
V: TRBV5-1
length: 14
J: TRBJ2-5
size: -
D: -

CDR3: CASSQGTRRRTDTQYF
DNA: TGCGCCAGCAGCCAGGGTACGAGGAGACGCACAGATACGCAGTATTTT
V: TRBV4-1
length: 16
J: TRBJ2-3
size: -
D: -

CDR3: CASNLGRGGMGAFF
DNA: TGTGCCAGCAACCTCGGAAGGGGAGGAATGGGAGCTTTCTTT
V: TRBV11-2
length: 14
J: TRBJ1-1
size: -
D: -

CDR3: CASSQEPGSGNTIYF
DNA: TGTGCCAGCAGCCAAGAGCCAGGCTCTGGAAACACCATATATTTT
V: TRBV3-1/TRBV3-2
length: 15
J: TRBJ1-3
size: -
D: -

CDR3: CATSDLLSVNEKLFF
DNA: TGTGCCACCAGTGATTTGTTATCGGTAAATGAAAAACTGTTTTTT
V: TRBV24-1
length: 15
J: TRBJ1-4
size: -
D: -

CDR3: CASSYSIAGPGGYTF
DNA: TGTGCCAGCAGTTACTCGATAGCGGGCCCCGGAGGCTACACCTTC
V: TRBV6-2/TRBV6-3
length: 15
J: TRBJ1-2
size: -
D: -

CDR3: CASSPPSQRDQYF
DNA: TGTGCCAGCTCACCACCCTCCCAGAGGGACCAGTACTTC
V: TRBV18
length: 13
J: TRBJ2-5
size: -
D: -

CDR3: CASSGQGPYEQYF
DNA: TGTGCCAGCAGCGGACAGGGGCCCTACGAGCAGTACTTC
V: TRBV27
length: 13
J: TRBJ2-7
size: -
D: TRBD1

CDR3: CASSTPEGNYGYTF
DNA: TGTGCCAGCTCAACGCCAGAGGGAAACTATGGCTACACCTTC
V: TRBV18
length: 14
J: TRBJ1-2
size: -
D: -

CDR3: CASSLRDFNSPLHF
DNA: TGTGCCAGCAGCTTAAGGGACTTTAATTCACCCCTCCACTTT
V: TRBV7-9
length: 14
J: TRBJ1-6
size: -
D: -

CDR3: CASTSPQSAYEQYF
DNA: TGTGCCAGCACCAGCCCACAGTCCGCCTACGAGCAGTACTTC
V: TRBV6-5
length: 14
J: TRBJ2-7
size: -
D: -

CDR3: CASSPHPGDTGELFF
DNA: TGTGCCAGCAGCCCCCATCCGGGGGACACCGGGGAGCTGTTTTTT
V: TRBV7-3
length: 15
J: TRBJ2-2
size: -
D: -

CDR3: CASSFSGGALNEQFF
DNA: TGTGCCAGCAGCTTTAGCGGGGGGGCCCTCAATGAGCAGTTCTTC
V: TRBV6-2/TRBV6-3
length: 15
J: TRBJ2-1
size: -
D: TRBD2

CDR3: CASSLDRPSNQPQHF
DNA: TGTGCCAGCAGTCTCGACAGGCCCAGCAATCAGCCCCAGCATTTT
V: TRBV6-5
length: 15
J: TRBJ1-5
size: -
D: -

CDR3: CATSDEQGARGEQYF
DNA: TGTGCCACCAGTGATGAACAGGGGGCGCGGGGCGAGCAGTACTTC
V: TRBV24-1
length: 15
J: TRBJ2-7
size: -
D: TRBD1

CDR3: CASSLGLAGGTDTQYF
DNA: TGTGCCAGCAGCTTAGGACTAGCGGGGGGCACAGATACGCAGTATTTT
V: TRBV7-6
length: 16
J: TRBJ2-3
size: -
D: TRBD2

CDR3: CASSYPGGGSVNTEAFF
DNA: TGTGCCAGCAGTTACCCGGGCGGGGGAAGCGTGAACACTGAAGCTTTCTTT
V: TRBV7-9
length: 17
J: TRBJ1-1
size: once
D: -

CDR3: CASSWTGSGYEQYF
DNA: TGTGCCAGCAGCTGGACAGGGTCCGGGTACGAGCAGTACTTC
V: TRBV5-4
length: 14
J: TRBJ2-7
size: -
D: TRBD1

CDR3: CASKVGGTYEQYF
DNA: TGTGCCAGTAAAGTAGGCGGGACCTACGAGCAGTACTTC
V: TRBV19
length: 13
J: TRBJ2-7
size: -
D: -

CDR3: CATSRDGGSYGYTF
DNA: TGTGCCACCAGCAGAGATGGGGGCAGTTATGGCTACACCTTC
V: TRBV15
length: 14
J: TRBJ1-2
size: -
D: -

CDR3: CASSQVRTGGTGGLYEQYF
DNA: TGTGCCAGCAGCCAAGTCCGAACGGGGGGGACAGGGGGCCTCTACGAGCAGTACTTC
V: TRBV3-1/TRBV3-2
length: 19
J: TRBJ2-7
size: -
D: TRBD1

CDR3: CATSDSTLTSTSSYNEQFF
DNA: TGTGCCACCAGTGATTCCACCCTGACTAGCACGAGCTCCTACAATGAGCAGTTCTTC
V: TRBV24-1
length: 19
J: TRBJ2-1
size: -
D: TRBD2

CDR3: CASRFSAVRATYGYTF
DNA: TGTGCAAGTCGCTTTAGTGCAGTCAGGGCTACGTATGGCTACACCTTC
V: TRBV12-2
length: 16
J: TRBJ1-2
size: -
D: -

CDR3: CASSEYGNSGNTIYF
DNA: TGTGCCAGCAGTGAATACGGGAACTCTGGAAACACCATATATTTT
V: TRBV6-1
length: 15
J: TRBJ1-3
size: -
D: -

CDR3: CAIRLGLAGGLDEQYF
DNA: TGTGCCATCAGATTAGGGCTAGCGGGGGGGCTCGACGAGCAGTACTTC
V: TRBV10-3
length: 16
J: TRBJ2-7
size: -
D: TRBD2